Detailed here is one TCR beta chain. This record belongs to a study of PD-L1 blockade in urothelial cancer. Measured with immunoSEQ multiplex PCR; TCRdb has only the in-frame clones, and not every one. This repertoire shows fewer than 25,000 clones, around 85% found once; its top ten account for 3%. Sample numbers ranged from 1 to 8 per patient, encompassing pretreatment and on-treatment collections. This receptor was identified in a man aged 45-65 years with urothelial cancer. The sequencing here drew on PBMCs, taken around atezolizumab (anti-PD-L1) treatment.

The CDR3 DNA reads as TGTGCCAGCAGTTACTTCTCAGGTTCCTACGAGCAGTACTTC. Amino acid sequence: CASSYFSGSYEQYF. The chain uses TRBV6-5 and TRBJ2-7; no clear D gene. Between the trimmed V and J ends, which lost 1 base and 1 base, there was a span of 8 bases. CDR1 is MNHEY, CDR2 SVGAGI, per germline. This CDR3 spans 14 amino acids.